The T cell receptor beta chain described here comes from a study of tissue T cells after allogeneic stem cell transplantation. Looked up from germline, CDR1 is MNHEY and CDR2 is SMNVEV (reference sequence). The CDR3 is 11 amino acids. With 8 bases removed from V and 9 bases from J, the gap between germline ends came to 11 bases. Worth noting for this clone: Its antigen is unidentified.

TCRdb's table, derived via immunoSEQ multiplex PCR, lists solely in-frame clones and lacks some. The data hold roughly 3,000 clones, with just under 70% observed a single time. Notes on the study in general: Only a limited share of tissue TCRs appeared in blood or spleen.

This sequence originates from a male donor aged 60 or over with lung cancer. Sequenced here: tissue from the right colon, sampled at autopsy. The V call is TRBV27, the J call TRBJ1-5; unclear D gene. The CDR3 bases are TGTGCCAGCGGGAATATGGGGCCCCAGCATTTT. Its protein product is CASGNMGPQHF.